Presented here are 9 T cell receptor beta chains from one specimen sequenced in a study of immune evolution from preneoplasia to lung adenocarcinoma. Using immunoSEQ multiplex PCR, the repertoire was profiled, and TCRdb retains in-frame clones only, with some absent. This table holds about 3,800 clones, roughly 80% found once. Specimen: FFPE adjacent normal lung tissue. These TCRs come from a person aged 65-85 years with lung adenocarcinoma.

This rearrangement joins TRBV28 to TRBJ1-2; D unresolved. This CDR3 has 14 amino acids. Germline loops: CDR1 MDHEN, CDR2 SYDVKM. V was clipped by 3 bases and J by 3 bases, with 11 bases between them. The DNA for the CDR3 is TGTGCCAGCAGTTTGGAAAAGCCGTACTATGGCTACACCTTC. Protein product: CASSLEKPYYGYTF.

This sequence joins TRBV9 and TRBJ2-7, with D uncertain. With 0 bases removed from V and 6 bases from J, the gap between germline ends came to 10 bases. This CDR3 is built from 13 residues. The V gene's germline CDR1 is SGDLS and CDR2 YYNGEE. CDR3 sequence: CASSVDLSGEQYF. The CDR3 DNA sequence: TGTGCCAGCAGCGTAGACCTTTCCGGCGAGCAGTACTTC.

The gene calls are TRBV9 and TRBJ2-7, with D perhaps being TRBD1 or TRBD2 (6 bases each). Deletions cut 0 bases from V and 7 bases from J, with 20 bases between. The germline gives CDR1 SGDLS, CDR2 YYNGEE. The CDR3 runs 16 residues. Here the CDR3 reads CASSVVPGAGSREQYF. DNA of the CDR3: TGTGCCAGCAGCGTAGTACCAGGGGCGGGGAGTCGAGAGCAGTACTTC.

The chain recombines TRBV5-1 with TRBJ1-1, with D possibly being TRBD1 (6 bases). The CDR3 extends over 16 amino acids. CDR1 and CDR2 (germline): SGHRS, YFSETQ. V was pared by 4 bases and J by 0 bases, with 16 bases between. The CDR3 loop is CASSPIPGQMNTEAFF. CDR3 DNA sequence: TGCGCCAGCAGCCCCATACCGGGACAAATGAACACTGAAGCTTTCTTT. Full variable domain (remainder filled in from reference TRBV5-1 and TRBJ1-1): KAGVTQTPRYLIKTRGQQVTLSCSPISGHRSVSWYQQTPGQGLQFLFEYFSETQRNKGNFPGRFSGRQFSNSRSEMNVSTLELGDSALYLCASSPIPGQMNTEAFFGQGTRLTVV.

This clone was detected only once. This chain's CDR3 is CASSGTGGREKLFF. CDR3 DNA: TGTGCCAGCAGTGGGACAGGGGGACGGGAAAAACTGTTTTTT. This chain uses TRBV28 with TRBJ1-4; 11 bases are a match to TRBD1. The CDR3 contains 14 residues. Germline CDR1 and CDR2: MDHEN and SYDVKM. V lost 5 bases, J lost 8 bases, and 4 bases stayed unmatched.

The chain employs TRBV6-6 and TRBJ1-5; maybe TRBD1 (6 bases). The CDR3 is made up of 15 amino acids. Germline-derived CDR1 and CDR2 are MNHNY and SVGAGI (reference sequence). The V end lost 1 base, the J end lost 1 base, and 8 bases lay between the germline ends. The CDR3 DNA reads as TGTGCCAGCAGTTACTTGGACAGAAGCAATCAGCCCCAGCATTTT. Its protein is CASSYLDRSNQPQHF.

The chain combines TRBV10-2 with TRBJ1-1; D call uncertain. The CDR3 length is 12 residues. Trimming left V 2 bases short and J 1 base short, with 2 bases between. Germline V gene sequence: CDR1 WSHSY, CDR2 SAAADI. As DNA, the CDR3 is TGCGCCAGCAGTGAGGCGAACACTGAAGCTTTCTTT. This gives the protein CASSEANTEAFF.

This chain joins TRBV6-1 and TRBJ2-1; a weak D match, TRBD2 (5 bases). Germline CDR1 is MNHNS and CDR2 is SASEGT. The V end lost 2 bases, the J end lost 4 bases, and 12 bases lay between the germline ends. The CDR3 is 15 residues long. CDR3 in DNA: TGTGCCAGCAGTGAAAACGGGGTCAAATACAATGAGCAGTTCTTC. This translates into CASSENGVKYNEQFF.

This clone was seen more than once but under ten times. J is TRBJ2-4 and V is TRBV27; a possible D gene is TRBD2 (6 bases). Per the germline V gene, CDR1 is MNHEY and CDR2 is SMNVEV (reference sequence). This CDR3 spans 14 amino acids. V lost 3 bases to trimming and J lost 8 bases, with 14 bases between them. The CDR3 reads CASSFRGSGHIQYF. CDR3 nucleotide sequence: TGTGCCAGCAGTTTTCGGGGGAGCGGGCACATTCAGTACTTC.